This T cell receptor (beta chain) was sequenced in a study of shared clonotypes between healthy human individuals. Findings and limits, study-wide: Generally, naive subsets came out with larger estimated richness than memory subsets.

The protocol was immunoSEQ multiplex PCR, while the TCRdb copy is restricted to in-frame clones and leaves out a portion. This table holds around 600,000 clones, 95% to 98% found once. CD8 cells regarded as naive lacked CD45RO, were positively chosen for CCR7, and omitted terminally differentiated effector memory CD45RA+ cells. Donors were healthy HIV-negative adults without recent acute infections or vaccinations. With regard to this clone: Its antigen remains unknown.

There are 16 residues in the CDR3. Germline CDR1 LGHNA, CDR2 YSLEER. The V gene lost 1 base and the J gene lost 2 bases, with 13 bases spanning the gap. Material: naive CD8+ T cells sorted from blood. The chain uses TRBV4-3 and TRBJ2-3; a weak D match, TRBD2 (5 bases). The receptor's source is a man younger than 45 in good health. This CDR3 reads CASSQVLDGNTDTQYF. The CDR3 DNA follows: TGCGCCAGCAGCCAAGTCCTAGACGGGAACACAGATACGCAGTATTTT.